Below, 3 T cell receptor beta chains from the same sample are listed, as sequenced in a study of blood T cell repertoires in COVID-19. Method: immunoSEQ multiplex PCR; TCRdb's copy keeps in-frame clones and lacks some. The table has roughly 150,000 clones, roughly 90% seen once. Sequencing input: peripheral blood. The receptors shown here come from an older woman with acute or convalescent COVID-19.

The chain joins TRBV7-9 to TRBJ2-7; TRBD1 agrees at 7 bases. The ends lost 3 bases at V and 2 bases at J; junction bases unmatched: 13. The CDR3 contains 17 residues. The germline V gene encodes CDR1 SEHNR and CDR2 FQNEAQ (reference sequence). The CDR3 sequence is CASSFLTGLGDPYEQYF. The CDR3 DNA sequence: TGTGCCAGCAGCTTTCTGACAGGGTTAGGGGACCCCTACGAGCAGTACTTC.

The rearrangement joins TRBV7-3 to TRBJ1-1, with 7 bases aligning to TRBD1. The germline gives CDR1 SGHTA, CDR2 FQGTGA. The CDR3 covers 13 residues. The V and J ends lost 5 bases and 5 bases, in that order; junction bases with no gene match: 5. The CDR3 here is CASSQGQATEAFF. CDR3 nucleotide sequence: TGTGCCAGCAGCCAAGGACAGGCTACTGAAGCTTTCTTT.

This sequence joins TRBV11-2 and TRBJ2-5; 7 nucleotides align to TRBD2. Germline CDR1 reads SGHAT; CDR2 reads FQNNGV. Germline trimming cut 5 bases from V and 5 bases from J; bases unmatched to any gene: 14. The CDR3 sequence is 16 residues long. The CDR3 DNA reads TGTGCCAGCAGCACCGGGGGACTACCAATCCAGGAGACCCAGTACTTC. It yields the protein CASSTGGLPIQETQYF.